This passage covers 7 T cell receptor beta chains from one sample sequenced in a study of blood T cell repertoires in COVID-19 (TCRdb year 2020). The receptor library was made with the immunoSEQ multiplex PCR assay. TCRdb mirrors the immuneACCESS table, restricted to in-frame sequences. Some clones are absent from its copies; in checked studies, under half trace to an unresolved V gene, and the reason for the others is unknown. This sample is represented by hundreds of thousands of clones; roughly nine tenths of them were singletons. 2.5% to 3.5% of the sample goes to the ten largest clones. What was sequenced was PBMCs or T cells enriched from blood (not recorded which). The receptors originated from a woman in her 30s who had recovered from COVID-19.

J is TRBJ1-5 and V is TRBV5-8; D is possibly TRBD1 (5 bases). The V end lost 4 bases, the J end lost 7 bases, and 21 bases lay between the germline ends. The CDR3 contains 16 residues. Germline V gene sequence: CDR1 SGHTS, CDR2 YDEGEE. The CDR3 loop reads CASSPLWGGKGQPQHF. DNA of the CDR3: TGTGCCAGCAGCCCCCTTTGGGGGGGGAAAGGACAGCCCCAGCATTTT.

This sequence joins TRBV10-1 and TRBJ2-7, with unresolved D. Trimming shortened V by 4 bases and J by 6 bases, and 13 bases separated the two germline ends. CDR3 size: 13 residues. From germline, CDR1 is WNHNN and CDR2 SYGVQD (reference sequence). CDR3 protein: CASSGANQGEQYF. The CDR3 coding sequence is TGCGCCAGCAGTGGGGCTAACCAAGGCGAGCAGTACTTC.

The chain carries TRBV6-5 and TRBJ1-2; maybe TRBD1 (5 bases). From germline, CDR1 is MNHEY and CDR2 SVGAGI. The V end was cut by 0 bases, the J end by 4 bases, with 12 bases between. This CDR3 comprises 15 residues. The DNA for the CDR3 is TGTGCCAGCAGTTACTCCCTGCAGGGAGGCTATGGCTACACCTTC. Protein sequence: CASSYSLQGGYGYTF.

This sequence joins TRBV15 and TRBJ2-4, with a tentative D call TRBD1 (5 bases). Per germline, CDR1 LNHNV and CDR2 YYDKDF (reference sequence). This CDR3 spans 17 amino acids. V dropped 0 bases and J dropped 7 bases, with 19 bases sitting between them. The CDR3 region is CATSRDLGRARPNIQYF. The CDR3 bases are TGTGCCACCAGCAGAGATCTGGGCAGGGCTCGTCCCAACATTCAGTACTTC.

In DNA form, the CDR3 reads TGTGCCAGCGGGGCAGGGCGGGAAAATGAGCAGTTCTTC. This translates into CASGAGRENEQFF. The chain recombines TRBV28 with TRBJ2-1; D is possibly TRBD2 (6 bases). Germline CDR1 MDHEN, CDR2 SYDVKM. This CDR3 contains 13 residues. V gave up 8 bases and J gave up 7 bases, with 15 bases separating them.

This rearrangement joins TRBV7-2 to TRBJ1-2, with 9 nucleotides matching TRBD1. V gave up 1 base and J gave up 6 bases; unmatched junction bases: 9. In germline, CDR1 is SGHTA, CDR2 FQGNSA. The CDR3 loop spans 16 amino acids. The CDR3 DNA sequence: TGTGCCAGCAGCTTAGTTTCCGGGACAGGGCCGAATGGCTACACCTTC. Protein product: CASSLVSGTGPNGYTF.

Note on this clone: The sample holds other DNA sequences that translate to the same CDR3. DNA of the CDR3: TGTGCCAGCAGCTTGCAGGGCGCCCAAGAGACCCAGTACTTC. As protein: CASSLQGAQETQYF. This sequence joins TRBV5-4 and TRBJ2-5; possibly TRBD1 for D (5 bases). Germline assignment: CDR1 SGHNT and CDR2 YYREEE (reference sequence). This CDR3 spans 14 amino acids. Trimming took off 1 base at V and 1 base at J, with 8 bases between the two ends. The variable domain in full, completed from reference TRBV5-4 and TRBJ2-5, reads ETGVTQSPTHLIKTRGQQVTLRCSSQSGHNTVSWYQQALGQGPQFIFQYYREEENGRGNFPPRFSGLQFPNYSSELNVNALELDDSALYLCASSLQGAQETQYFGPGTRLLVL.